This T cell receptor (beta chain) was found in a study of T cell responses to AZD1222 COVID-19 vaccine. Note on this clone: What it recognizes is unknown.

Whole-study findings and limits: Repertoire samples came only from after the peak T cell response.

The table came from immunoSEQ multiplex PCR; TCRdb's copy has only in-frame clones and leaves some out. Here the sample spans about 140,000 clones, around 93% being singletons. This sequence originates from an adult in good health. The sample here was peripheral blood, taken on day 0 of AZD1222 vaccination.

The CDR3 DNA reads TGTGCCAGCAGCTTGGGTACGGCTGAATGGGATGAGCAGTTCTTC. Protein product: CASSLGTAEWDEQFF. This chain joins TRBV5-4 and TRBJ2-1; unclear D gene. The CDR3 spans 15 residues. Germline-derived CDR1 and CDR2 are SGHNT and YYREEE (reference sequence). Trimming removed 0 bases at V and 8 bases at J, with 15 bases between. The whole variable domain, remainder taken from reference TRBV5-4 and TRBJ2-1, is ETGVTQSPTHLIKTRGQQVTLRCSSQSGHNTVSWYQQALGQGPQFIFQYYREEENGRGNFPPRFSGLQFPNYSSELNVNALELDDSALYLCASSLGTAEWDEQFFGPGTRLTVL.